The 12 T cell receptor beta chains below all came from one sample that was sequenced in a study of CD4 and CD8 cells across lung adenocarcinoma regions. One entry per CDR3 protein, called by TCRdb with MiXCR from the PCR reads. The data hold some 25,000 distinct CDR3 sequences, with about 50% observed a single time. What was sequenced was CD8+ T cells from the center of a lung tumor. The source is a male donor with lung adenocarcinoma. The CD4 and CD8 labels of this study may be unreliable.

About this clonotype itself: The junction departs from germline at one end; a sequencing error may be responsible. The chain joins TRBV6-1 to TRBJ2-4; D perhaps matches TRBD2 (6 bases). The CDR3 loop spans 15 amino acids. Germline V gene sequence: CDR1 MNHNS, CDR2 SASEGT. The CDR3 DNA follows: TGTGCCAGCAGCCCGCCTAATAGCGGCAAAAATACGCAGTATTTC. Translated, it gives CASSPPNSGKNTQYF.

This clonotype was seen repeatedly, ten times or more. The chain recombines TRBV7-2 with TRBJ2-1; D call uncertain. Matching the DNA end better, TRBJ2-7 makes the J call doubtful. CDR1 SGHTA and CDR2 FQGNSA come from the germline V gene. This CDR3 is built from 17 residues. The CDR3 reads CASSRPLIRQEKEQQYF. In DNA, the CDR3 is TGTGCCAGCAGCCGGCCCCTTATAAGGCAGGAGAAAGAGCAGCAGTACTTC.

This clonotype was counted between two and nine times. A much larger clone lies a single base off, so this may be a read error. The CDR3 protein is CASSLARAGEGAEQYF. In DNA, the CDR3 is TGCGCCAGCAGCTTGGCGCGAGCGGGAGAAGGAGCTGAGCAGTACTTC. The chain employs TRBV5-1 and TRBJ2-4, with 8 bases fitting TRBD2. The J segment lost 13 bases and the V segment lost 0 bases, leaving 15 bases of the junction unmatched. In germline, CDR1 is SGHRS, CDR2 YFSETQ. The CDR3 contains 16 residues.

This clonotype was counted many times. This sequence joins TRBV27 and TRBJ2-7; a weak D match, TRBD1 (6 bases). CDR1 MNHEY and CDR2 SMNVEV come from the germline V gene (reference sequence). This CDR3 contains 14 residues. The V gene lost 3 bases and the J gene lost 3 bases, with 12 bases spanning the gap. The CDR3 here is CASSFGRGYYEQYF. CDR3 coding DNA: TGTGCCAGCAGTTTTGGTAGGGGGTACTACGAGCAGTACTTC.

The chain employs TRBV6-4 and TRBJ2-4; TRBD1 matches at 10 bases. This CDR3 spans 15 amino acids. Germline V gene lookup returns CDR1 MRHNA and CDR2 SNTAGT. The ends lost 7 bases at V and 6 bases at J; junction bases unmatched: 9. The CDR3 sequence is CASIARDRGLNIQYF. The CDR3 coding sequence is TGTGCCAGCATCGCCCGGGACAGGGGTTTAAACATTCAGTACTTC.

The chain carries TRBV6-1 and TRBJ2-1; TRBD2 matches 13 bases. Germline V gene data show CDR1 as MNHNS and CDR2 as SASEGT. V gave up 6 bases and J gave up 6 bases; unmatched junction bases: 5. The CDR3 consists of 15 residues. The CDR3 protein is CASRRGTSGTNEQFF. The CDR3 DNA follows: TGTGCCAGCAGGAGGGGGACTAGCGGGACCAATGAGCAGTTCTTC.

The gene calls are TRBV6-5 and TRBJ2-3, with 10 bases that match TRBD1. With V trimmed by 4 bases and J by 10 bases, 14 bases remained unmatched. CDR3 length: 16 residues. Germline CDR1 is MNHEY and CDR2 is SVGAGI. The CDR3 DNA reads TGTGCCAGCAGTTCTCGACAGGGGGCCTCCACAGGGGCGCAGTATTTT. Translation gives CASSSRQGASTGAQYF.

This sequence joins TRBV6-1 and TRBJ2-1, with D possibly matching TRBD1 (6 bases). TRBJ2-7 matches the DNA end more closely, so the J call is doubtful. The CDR3 covers 13 residues. Germline V gene data show CDR1 as MNHNS and CDR2 as SASEGT. The CDR3 loop is CASSGQPNYEQYF. The CDR3 region has the DNA TGTGCCAGCAGCGGACAGCCAAACTACGAGCAGTACTTC.

This clonotype has ten or more counts. The rearrangement links TRBV4-1 to TRBJ2-1, with 9 bases fitting TRBD2. Germline V gene lookup returns CDR1 MGHRA and CDR2 YSYEKL. CDR3 length: 15 amino acids. The V and J ends lost 3 bases and 5 bases, in that order; junction bases with no gene match: 5. CDR3 DNA sequence: TGCGCCAGCAGCCAGGGACTAGCAGACGACAATGAGCAGTTCTTC. Translation: CASSQGLADDNEQFF.

This clonotype was observed a few times. Mismatch with germline at one junction end may stem from a read error. The chain has TRBV7-7 and TRBJ2-5; 8 bases line up with TRBD2. CDR1 SSHAT and CDR2 FNYEAQ come from the germline V gene (reference sequence). CDR3 size: 14 residues. DNA of the CDR3: TGTGCTAGCAGCCAGGTCGCGGGAGGAGAGACCCAGTACTTC. Protein product: CASSQVAGGETQYF.

Regarding this clonotype: Compared with germline, one end of the junction differs, possibly owing to a read error. This chain links TRBV6-1 with TRBJ2-3, with D possibly TRBD2 on 5 matching bases. The CDR3 contains 16 residues. Germline V gene lookup returns CDR1 MNHNS and CDR2 SASEGT. DNA for the CDR3: TGTGCCAGCAGGGGGTCCGCGGGCGTTGGCACAGATACGCAGTATTTC. Residues: CASRGSAGVGTDTQYF.

This clonotype was observed at least ten times. The chain joins TRBV7-2 to TRBJ1-4; 10 bases align to TRBD1. V trimming: 4 bases; J trimming: 8 bases; junction bases outside the gene matches: 1. The germline V gene has CDR1 SGHTA and CDR2 FQGNSA. The CDR3 has 13 residues. The CDR3 sequence is CASSSGQGEKLFF. The CDR3 DNA is TGTGCCAGCAGCTCGGGACAGGGGGAAAAACTGTTTTTT.